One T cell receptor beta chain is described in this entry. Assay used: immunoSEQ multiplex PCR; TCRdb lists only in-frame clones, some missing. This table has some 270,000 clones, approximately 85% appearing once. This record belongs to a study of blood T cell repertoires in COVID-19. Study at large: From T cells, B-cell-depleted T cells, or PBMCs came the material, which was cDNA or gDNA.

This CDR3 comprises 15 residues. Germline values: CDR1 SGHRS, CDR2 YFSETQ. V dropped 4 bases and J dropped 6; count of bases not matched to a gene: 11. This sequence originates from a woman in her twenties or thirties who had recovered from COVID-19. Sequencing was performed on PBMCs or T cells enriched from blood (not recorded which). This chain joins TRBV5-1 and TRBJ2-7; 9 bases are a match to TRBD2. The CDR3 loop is CASSPDPLAGIEQYF. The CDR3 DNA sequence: TGCGCCAGCAGCCCGGATCCCCTAGCGGGGATCGAGCAGTACTTC. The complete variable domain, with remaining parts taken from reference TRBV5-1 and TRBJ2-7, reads KAGVTQTPRYLIKTRGQQVTLSCSPISGHRSVSWYQQTPGQGLQFLFEYFSETQRNKGNFPGRFSGRQFSNSRSEMNVSTLELGDSALYLCASSPDPLAGIEQYFGPGTRLTVT.